Below, 4 T cell receptor beta chains from the same sample are listed, as sequenced in a study of Graves' ophthalmopathy and Graves' hyperthyroidism. The authors amplified TCR beta CDR3 regions from RNA transcripts. The authors performed first-round RT-PCR with HTBI primers and then a second-round multiplex PCR. TCRdb redid the calling of the multiplex PCR reads with MiXCR, one entry per CDR3 protein. The repertoire has roughly 420,000 distinct CDR3 sequences, around a fifth of them found once; the top ten carry 3%. The sample taken for sequencing was peripheral blood. The receptors stem from a woman aged 18 to 35 with stable Graves' hyperthyroidism.

In its sample, this clonotype was seen many times. The chain is built from TRBV4-3 and TRBJ2-4, with 9 bases aligning to TRBD1. J gave up 3 bases and V 0 bases, and 9 bases lay outside the gene matches. In germline, CDR1 is LGHNA, CDR2 YSLEER. The CDR3 covers 18 residues. The CDR3 sequence: CASSQDYGTGPVKNIQYF. CDR3 DNA sequence: TGCGCCAGCAGCCAAGATTACGGGACAGGGCCTGTCAAAAACATTCAGTACTTC.

This chain's CDR3 is CASRRPGTEKTQYF. The CDR3 nucleotides read TGTGCCAGCCGCCGCCCCGGGACCGAAAAGACCCAGTACTTC. V and J are TRBV6-1 and TRBJ2-5; D possibly matches TRBD1 or TRBD2 (5 bases each). The CDR3 spans 14 residues. Germline V gene data show CDR1 as MNHNS and CDR2 as SASEGT. V dropped 8 bases and J dropped 6 bases, with 19 bases sitting between them.

This chain joins TRBV19 and TRBJ1-5, with a possible D match to TRBD1 (5 bases). Germline V gives CDR1 LNHDA, CDR2 SQIVND (reference sequence). Trimming took 10 bases from V and 13 from J, leaving 20 bases between them. The CDR3 sequence is 12 residues long. Here the CDR3 DNA reads TGTGCCACAAGCCATCAGGGTTTTTATCAGCATTTT. Amino acid sequence: CATSHQGFYQHF. Full variable domain (remainder filled in from reference TRBV19 and TRBJ1-5): DGGITQSPKYLFRKEGQNVTLSCEQNLNHDAMYWYRQDPGQGLRLIYYSQIVNDFQKGDIAEGYSVSREKKESFPLTVTSAQKNPTAFYLCATSHQGFYQHFGDGTRLSIL.

CDR3 in amino acids: CASSLLVISNQPQHF. CDR3 in DNA: TGTGCCAGCAGTTTATTGGTGATTAGCAATCAGCCCCAGCATTTT. The chain carries TRBV28 and TRBJ1-5; D remains ambiguous. The germline gives CDR1 MDHEN, CDR2 SYDVKM. V lost 1 base and J lost 0, with 7 bases in between. CDR3 size: 15 residues.